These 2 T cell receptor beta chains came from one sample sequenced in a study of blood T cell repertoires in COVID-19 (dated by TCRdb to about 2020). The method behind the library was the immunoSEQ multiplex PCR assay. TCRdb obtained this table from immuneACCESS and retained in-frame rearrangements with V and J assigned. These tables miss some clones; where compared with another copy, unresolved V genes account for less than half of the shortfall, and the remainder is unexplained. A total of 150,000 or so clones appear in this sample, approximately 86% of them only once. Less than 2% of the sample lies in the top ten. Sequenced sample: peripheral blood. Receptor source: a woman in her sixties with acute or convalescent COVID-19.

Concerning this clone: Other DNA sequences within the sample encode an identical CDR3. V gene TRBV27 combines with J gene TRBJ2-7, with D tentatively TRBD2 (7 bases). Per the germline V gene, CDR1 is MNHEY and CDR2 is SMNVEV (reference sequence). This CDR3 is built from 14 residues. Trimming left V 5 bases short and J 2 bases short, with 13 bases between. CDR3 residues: CASSPRGGPYEQYF. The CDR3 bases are TGTGCCAGCAGTCCGAGGGGGGGTCCCTACGAGCAGTACTTC.

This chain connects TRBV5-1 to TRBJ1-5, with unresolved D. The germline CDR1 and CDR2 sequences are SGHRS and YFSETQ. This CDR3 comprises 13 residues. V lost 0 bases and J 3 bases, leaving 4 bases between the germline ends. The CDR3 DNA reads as TGCGCCAGCAGCTTGGACAACAATCAGCCCCAGCATTTT. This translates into CASSLDNNQPQHF. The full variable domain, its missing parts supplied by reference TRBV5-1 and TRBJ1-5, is KAGVTQTPRYLIKTRGQQVTLSCSPISGHRSVSWYQQTPGQGLQFLFEYFSETQRNKGNFPGRFSGRQFSNSRSEMNVSTLELGDSALYLCASSLDNNQPQHFGDGTRLSIL.